This record looks at one T cell receptor (beta chain) sequence and its context. An amount of RNA that ranged from roughly 0.45 to 1 ug was reverse transcribed with random hexamers. TCRdb analysed the immunoSEQ multiplex PCR reads with MiXCR anew, one entry per CDR3 protein. The sample has approximately 150,000 distinct CDR3 sequences; approximately 94% are singletons. The authors negatively isolated CD8+ and CD4+ T cells and FACS-enriched TEMRA cells. This entry comes from a study of CD8 T cells in Susac syndrome. The CDR3 is 16 amino acids. Germline CDR1 ENHRY, CDR2 SYGVKD. The junction had 9 bases not matched to a gene; V was cut back by 6 bases and J by 2 bases.

This clonotype originated in a human donor in good health. Sequences were obtained from CD4+ T cells from PBMCs. The rearrangement uses TRBV10-3 and TRBJ2-3, with 9 bases fitting TRBD2. Written as DNA, the CDR3 is TGTGCCATCAGGGGAGCTCTAGCGGGGACCACAGATACGCAGTATTTT. It translates to CAIRGALAGTTDTQYF.